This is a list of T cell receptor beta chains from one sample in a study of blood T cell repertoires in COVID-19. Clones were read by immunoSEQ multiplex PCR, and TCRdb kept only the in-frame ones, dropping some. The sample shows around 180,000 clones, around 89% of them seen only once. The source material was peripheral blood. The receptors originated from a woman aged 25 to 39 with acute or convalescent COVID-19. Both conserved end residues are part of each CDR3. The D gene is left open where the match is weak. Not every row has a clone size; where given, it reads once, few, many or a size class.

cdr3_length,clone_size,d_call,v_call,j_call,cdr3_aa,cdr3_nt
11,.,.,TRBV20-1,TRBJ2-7,CSARGGYEQYF,TGCAGTGCTAGAGGAGGATACGAGCAGTACTTC
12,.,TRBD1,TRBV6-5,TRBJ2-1,CASLDRDRELFF,TGTGCCAGCCTTGACCGGGACAGAGAGTTGTTCTTC
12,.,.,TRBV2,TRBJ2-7,CASRLGSGEQYF,TGTGCCAGCAGGCTAGGTTCCGGCGAGCAGTACTTC
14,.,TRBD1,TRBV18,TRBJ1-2,CASSPSTGGFGYTF,TGTGCCAGCTCACCATCGACAGGGGGCTTTGGCTACACCTTC
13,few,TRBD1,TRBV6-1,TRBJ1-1,CASSEAREGAAFF,TGTGCCAGCAGTGAAGCGCGTGAGGGGGCAGCTTTCTTT
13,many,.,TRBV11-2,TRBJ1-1,CASSFSRGTEAFF,TGTGCCAGCAGCTTCTCTAGGGGTACTGAAGCTTTCTTT
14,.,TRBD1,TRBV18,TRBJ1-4,CASSPDRVYEKLFF,TGTGCCAGCTCGCCGGACAGGGTGTACGAAAAACTGTTTTTT
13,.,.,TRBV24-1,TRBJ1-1,CASRASENTEAFF,TGTGCCTCCAGGGCCTCAGAGAACACTGAAGCTTTCTTT
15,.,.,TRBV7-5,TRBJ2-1,CARTLSGRGYNEQFF,TGTGCCAGAACCTTAAGCGGGAGGGGTTACAATGAGCAGTTCTTC
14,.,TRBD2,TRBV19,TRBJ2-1,CASRSGRVIDEQFF,TGTGCCAGTAGAAGCGGGAGGGTAATCGATGAGCAGTTCTTC
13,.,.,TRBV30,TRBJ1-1,CAWSVRRVTEAFF,TGTGCCTGGAGTGTGCGCAGGGTCACTGAAGCTTTCTTT
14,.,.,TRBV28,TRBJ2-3,CATGGYGVTDTQYF,TGTGCCACCGGTGGCTACGGGGTAACAGATACGCAGTATTTT
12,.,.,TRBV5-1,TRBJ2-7,CASSLNRGEQYF,TGCGCCAGCAGCCTTAACCGGGGTGAGCAGTACTTC
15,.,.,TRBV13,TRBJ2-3,CASSPQGEVTDTQYF,TGTGCCAGCAGTCCCCAGGGGGAGGTCACAGATACGCAGTATTTT
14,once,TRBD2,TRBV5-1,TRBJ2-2,CASSFTSGTGELFF,TGCGCCAGCAGCTTTACTAGCGGGACTGGGGAGCTGTTTTTT
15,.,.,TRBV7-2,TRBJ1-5,CASSSEAWSNQPQHF,TGTGCCAGCAGCTCGGAGGCGTGGAGCAATCAGCCCCAGCATTTT
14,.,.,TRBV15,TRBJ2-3,CATSRARGGDTQYF,TGTGCCACCAGCAGAGCCCGAGGGGGAGATACGCAGTATTTT
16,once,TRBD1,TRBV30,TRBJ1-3,CAWSVSRQGSGNTIYF,TGTGCCTGGAGTGTAAGTCGACAGGGTTCTGGAAACACCATATATTTT
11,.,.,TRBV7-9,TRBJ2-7,CASSLGLEQYF,TGTGCCAGCAGCTTAGGTCTAGAGCAGTACTTC
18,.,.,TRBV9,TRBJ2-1,CASSVNEGRRHSYNEQFF,TGTGCCAGCAGCGTAAATGAGGGTAGGCGTCACTCCTACAATGAGCAGTTCTTC
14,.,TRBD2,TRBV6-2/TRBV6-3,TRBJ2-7,CASSLVPSGYEQYF,TGTGCCAGCAGTTTGGTCCCTAGCGGGTACGAGCAGTACTTC
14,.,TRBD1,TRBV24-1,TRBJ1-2,CATSESDRDYGYTF,TGTGCCACCAGTGAATCGGACAGGGACTATGGCTACACCTTC
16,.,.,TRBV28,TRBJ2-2,CASSSPSTTNTGELFF,TGTGCCAGCAGTTCACCATCGACAACTAACACCGGGGAGCTGTTTTTT
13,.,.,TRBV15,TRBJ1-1,CATSRALPGEAFF,TGTGCCACCAGCAGAGCTCTCCCGGGTGAAGCTTTCTTT
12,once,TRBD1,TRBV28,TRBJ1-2,CASSDRVRGYTF,TGTGCCAGCAGTGACAGGGTACGCGGCTACACCTTC
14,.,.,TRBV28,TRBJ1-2,CASSFQGFHYGYTF,TGTGCCAGCAGTTTCCAGGGTTTTCACTATGGCTACACCTTC
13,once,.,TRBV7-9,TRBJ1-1,CASSSQQNTEAFF,TGTGCCAGCAGCTCTCAACAGAACACTGAAGCTTTCTTT
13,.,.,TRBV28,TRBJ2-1,CASSLLVLNEQFF,TGTGCCAGCAGTCTCCTAGTTCTCAATGAGCAGTTCTTC
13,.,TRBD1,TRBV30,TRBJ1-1,CAWSQTEQGLAFF,TGTGCCTGGTCTCAGACCGAACAGGGGTTGGCTTTCTTT
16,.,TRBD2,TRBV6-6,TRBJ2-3,CASSPPGGLAGDTQYF,TGTGCCAGCAGTCCCCCGGGGGGACTAGCGGGAGATACGCAGTATTTT
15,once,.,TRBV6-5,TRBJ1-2,CASSYPGAVKDGYTF,TGTGCCAGCAGTTATCCAGGGGCAGTAAAAGATGGCTACACCTTC
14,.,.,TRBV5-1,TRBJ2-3,CASSATTSTDTQYF,TGCGCCAGCAGCGCTACCACTAGCACAGATACGCAGTATTTT
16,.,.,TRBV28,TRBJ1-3,CASSLSTRDIGNTIYF,TGTGCCAGCAGTTTATCGACCCGGGACATTGGAAACACCATATATTTT
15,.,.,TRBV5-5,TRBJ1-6,CASSLAGGINSPLHF,TGTGCCAGCAGCTTGGCGGGGGGAATAAATTCACCCCTCCACTTT
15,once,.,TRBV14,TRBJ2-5,CASSRNTGTLETQYF,TGTGCCAGCAGCCGAAATACCGGGACACTGGAGACCCAGTACTTC